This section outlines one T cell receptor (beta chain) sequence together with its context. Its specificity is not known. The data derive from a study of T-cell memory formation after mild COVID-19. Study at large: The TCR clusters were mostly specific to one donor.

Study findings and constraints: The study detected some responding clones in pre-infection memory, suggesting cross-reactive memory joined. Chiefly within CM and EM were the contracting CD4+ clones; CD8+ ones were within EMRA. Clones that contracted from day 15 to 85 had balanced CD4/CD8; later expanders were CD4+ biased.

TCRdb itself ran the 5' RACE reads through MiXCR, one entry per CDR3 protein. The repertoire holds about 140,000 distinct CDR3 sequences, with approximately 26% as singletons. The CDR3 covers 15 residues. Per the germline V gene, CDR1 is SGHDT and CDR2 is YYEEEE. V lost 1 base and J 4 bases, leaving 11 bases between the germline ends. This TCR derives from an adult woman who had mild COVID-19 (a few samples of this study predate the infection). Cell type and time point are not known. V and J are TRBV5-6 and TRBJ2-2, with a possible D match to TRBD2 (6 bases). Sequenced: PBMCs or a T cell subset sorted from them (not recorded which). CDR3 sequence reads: CASSLRSGVTGELFF. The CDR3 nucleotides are TGTGCCAGCAGCTTGCGGTCGGGAGTCACCGGGGAGCTGTTTTTT.